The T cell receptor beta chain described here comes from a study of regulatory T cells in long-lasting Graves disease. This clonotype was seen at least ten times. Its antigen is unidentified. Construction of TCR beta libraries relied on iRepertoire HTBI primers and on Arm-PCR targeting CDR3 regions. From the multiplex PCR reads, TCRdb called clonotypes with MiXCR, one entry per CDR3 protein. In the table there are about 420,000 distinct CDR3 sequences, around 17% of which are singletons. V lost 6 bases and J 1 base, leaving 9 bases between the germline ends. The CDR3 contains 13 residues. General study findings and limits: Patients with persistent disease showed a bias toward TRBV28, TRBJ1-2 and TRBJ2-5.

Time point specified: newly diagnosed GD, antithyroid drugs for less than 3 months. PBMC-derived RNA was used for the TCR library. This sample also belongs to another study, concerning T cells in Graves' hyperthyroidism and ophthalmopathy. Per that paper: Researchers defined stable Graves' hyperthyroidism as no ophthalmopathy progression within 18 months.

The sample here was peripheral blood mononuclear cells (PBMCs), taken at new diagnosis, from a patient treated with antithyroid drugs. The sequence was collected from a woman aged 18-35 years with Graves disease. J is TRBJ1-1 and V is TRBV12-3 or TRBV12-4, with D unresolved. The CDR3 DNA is TGTGCCAGCAGAAGACGGACGAACACTGAAGCTTTCTTT. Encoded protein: CASRRRTNTEAFF.